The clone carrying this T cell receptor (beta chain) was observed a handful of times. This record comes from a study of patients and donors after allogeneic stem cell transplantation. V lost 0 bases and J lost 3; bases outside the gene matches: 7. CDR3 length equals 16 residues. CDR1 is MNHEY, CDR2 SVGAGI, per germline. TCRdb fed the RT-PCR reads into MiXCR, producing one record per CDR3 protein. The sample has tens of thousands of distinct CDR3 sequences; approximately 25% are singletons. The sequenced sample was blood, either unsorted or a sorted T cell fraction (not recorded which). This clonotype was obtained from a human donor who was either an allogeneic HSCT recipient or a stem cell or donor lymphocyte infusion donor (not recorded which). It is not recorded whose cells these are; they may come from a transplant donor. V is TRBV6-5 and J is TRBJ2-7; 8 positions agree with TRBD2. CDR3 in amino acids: CASSYSGGGPSYEQYF. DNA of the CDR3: TGTGCCAGCAGTTACTCTGGCGGGGGGCCCAGCTACGAGCAGTACTTC.